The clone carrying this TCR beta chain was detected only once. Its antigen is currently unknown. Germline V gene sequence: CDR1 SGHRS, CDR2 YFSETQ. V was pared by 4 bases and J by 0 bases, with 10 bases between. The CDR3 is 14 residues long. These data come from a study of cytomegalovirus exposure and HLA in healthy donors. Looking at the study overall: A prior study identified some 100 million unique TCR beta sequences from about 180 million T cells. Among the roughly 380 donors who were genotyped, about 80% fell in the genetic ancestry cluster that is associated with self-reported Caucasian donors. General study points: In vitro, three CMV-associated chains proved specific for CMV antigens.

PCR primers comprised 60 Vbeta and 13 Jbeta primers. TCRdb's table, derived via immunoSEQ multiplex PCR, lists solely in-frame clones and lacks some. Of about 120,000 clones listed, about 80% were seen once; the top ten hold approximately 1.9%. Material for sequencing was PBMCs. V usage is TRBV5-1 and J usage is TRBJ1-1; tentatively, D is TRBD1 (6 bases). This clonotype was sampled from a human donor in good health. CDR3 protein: CASSLTGLNTEAFF. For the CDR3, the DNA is TGCGCCAGCAGCCTTACAGGGCTGAACACTGAAGCTTTCTTT.